The 19 T cell receptor beta chains below all came from one sample that was sequenced in a study of T cell repertoires in breast cancer. Unpaired genes were suppressed by blocking oligonucleotides during a second nested PCR. TCRdb ran MiXCR on the emulsion pairing reads and lists one entry per CDR3 protein. Here the sample spans roughly 38,000 distinct CDR3 sequences, 45% being singletons. Primers covering all TCR V genes were used in emulsion RT-PCR on CD8+ T cells. Sequencing used CD8+ T cells. The origin of the receptors is a pool of human donors with breast cancer or a healthy control (not recorded which).

This clonotype was seen at least ten times. J is TRBJ2-7 and V is TRBV28, with D perhaps matching TRBD1 (6 bases). The CDR3 has 11 amino acids. Germline V CDR1 and CDR2: MDHEN, SYDVKM. Between the trimmed V and J ends, which lost 7 bases and 7 bases, there was a span of 11 bases. The CDR3 coding sequence is TGTGCCAGCACCAACAGGGCAGAGCAGTACTTC. Amino acid sequence: CASTNRAEQYF.

The chain has TRBV12-3 or TRBV12-4 and TRBJ2-7, with 7 nucleotides matching TRBD1. Losses at the gene ends were 5 bases for V and 4 bases for J; bases not matched to a gene: 5. This CDR3 region has 13 residues. The CDR3, as DNA: TGTGCCAGCAGTAAGGACAGGACTTACGAGCAGTACTTC. This gives the protein CASSKDRTYEQYF.

This clonotype is a singleton in its sample. V is TRBV7-3 and J is TRBJ2-2; D perhaps matches TRBD2 (5 bases). CDR3 length equals 12 residues. Trimming took 5 bases from V and 7 from J, leaving 8 bases between them. Per the germline V gene, CDR1 is SGHTA and CDR2 is FQGTGA. The CDR3 region has the DNA TGTGCCAGCAGCCGAGGGAGCGGGGAGCTGTTTTTT. Translating gives CASSRGSGELFF.

Only a few counts were recorded for this clonotype. V is TRBV6-2 or TRBV6-3 and J is TRBJ2-4, with D perhaps TRBD1 or TRBD2 (5 bases each). Trimming pared 3 bases from V and 0 bases from J, leaving 6 bases between. The CDR3 is 14 residues long. Germline CDR1 and CDR2: MNHEY and SVGEGT. This chain's CDR3 is CASSYGGAKNIQYF. CDR3 bases: TGTGCCAGCAGTTATGGGGGAGCCAAAAACATTCAGTACTTC.

The gene calls are TRBV12-3 or TRBV12-4 and TRBJ1-5, with 7 bases matching TRBD1. CDR3 size: 14 residues. Losses at the gene ends were 7 bases for V and 1 base for J; bases not matched to a gene: 4. The CDR3 loop reads CASIRDRSNQPQHF. DNA of the CDR3: TGTGCCAGCATCCGGGACAGAAGCAATCAGCCCCAGCATTTT.

The sample holds a few counts of this clonotype. The junction shows a germline mismatch at one end, possibly a read error. The rearrangement uses TRBV2 and TRBJ1-2; a weak D match, TRBD1 (6 bases). Germline-derived CDR1 and CDR2 are SNHLY and FYNNEI. CDR3 length: 14 residues. The CDR3 is CASSEEQGNYGYTF. In DNA, the CDR3 is TGTGCCAGCAGCGAAGAACAGGGAAACTATGGCTACACCTTC.

The sample holds a few counts of this clonotype. CDR3 sequence: CSARGSGEANYGYTF. For the CDR3, the DNA is TGCAGTGCTAGAGGAAGCGGTGAAGCTAACTATGGCTACACCTTC. The J gene is TRBJ1-2, the V gene TRBV20-1; D gene uncertain. The CDR3 contains 15 residues. V lost 1 base, J lost 0 bases, and 12 bases lay in between. Looked up from germline, CDR1 is DFQATT and CDR2 is SNEGSKA (reference sequence).

The sample holds a few counts of this clonotype. This chain joins TRBV6-5 and TRBJ1-1; TRBD1 is a possible D gene (5 bases). Looked up from germline, CDR1 is MNHEY and CDR2 is SVGAGI. V lost 1 base and J lost 6, with 9 bases in between. The CDR3 is 13 amino acids. CDR3 loop: CASSYWGDAEAFF. The CDR3 nucleotides read TGTGCCAGCAGTTACTGGGGCGACGCTGAAGCTTTCTTT.

The V call is TRBV30, the J call TRBJ2-3; D gene unclear. V dropped 4 bases and J dropped 5 bases, with 16 bases sitting between them. There are 14 residues in the CDR3. Germline V CDR1 and CDR2: GTSNPN, SVGIG (reference sequence). Here the CDR3 reads CAWMLRLSEDTQYF. The CDR3 DNA reads as TGTGCCTGGATGCTCCGACTGAGCGAAGATACGCAGTATTTT.

This clonotype turned up a few times. V usage is TRBV7-2 and J usage is TRBJ2-7; D might be TRBD1 or TRBD2, each matching 5 bases. Looked up from germline, CDR1 is SGHTA and CDR2 is FQGNSA. The CDR3 is 12 amino acids. Trimming stripped 3 bases from V and 7 bases from J, with 10 bases between. CDR3: CASSLSWGEQYF. In nucleotides, the CDR3 is TGTGCCAGCAGCTTGTCGTGGGGGGAGCAGTACTTC.

The CDR3, as DNA: TGCGCCAGCAGTACCAATCCGGCTGGAGCTTTCTTT. The encoded protein is CASSTNPAGAFF. The rearrangement links TRBV4-1 to TRBJ1-1; D gene unclear. With 6 bases removed from V and 10 bases from J, the gap between germline ends came to 15 bases. The CDR3 runs to 12 residues. Germline V gives CDR1 MGHRA, CDR2 YSYEKL.

The V call is TRBV20-1, the J call TRBJ2-5, with 12 bases aligning to TRBD2. There are 16 residues in the CDR3. V lost 2 bases to trimming and J lost 6 bases; unmatched junction nucleotides: 10. The germline V gene encodes CDR1 DFQATT and CDR2 SNEGSKA (reference sequence). CDR3: CSARSKASGGGQTQYF. The CDR3, as DNA: TGCAGTGCTAGATCCAAGGCTAGCGGGGGGGGGCAGACCCAGTACTTC.

Only one count was recorded for this clonotype. A single base separates this from a much larger clone, so it may be a read error. The rearrangement joins TRBV6-1 to TRBJ2-3; the D gene is possibly TRBD2 (5 bases). The CDR3 runs 15 residues. V gave up 0 bases and J gave up 0 bases, with 7 bases separating them. The germline V gene has CDR1 MNHNS and CDR2 SASEGT. CDR3 in DNA: TGTGCCAGCAGTGAAGCTAGCGCAAGCACAGATACGCAGTATTTT. Translation gives CASSEASASTDTQYF.

The V and J genes are TRBV4-2 and TRBJ1-1; D unresolved. The germline CDR1 and CDR2 sequences are LGHNA and YNFKEQ. The CDR3 contains 14 residues. Between the trimmed V and J ends, which lost 3 bases and 0 bases, there was a span of 8 bases. DNA of the CDR3: TGTGCCAGCAGCCACCAAGATATGAACACTGAAGCTTTCTTT. It encodes CASSHQDMNTEAFF.

Comments on this clonotype: A read error may explain this, as a much larger clone is one base away. It is likely a read error, because the conserved phenylalanine at the end of the CDR3 is missing. The chain is built from TRBV6-2 or TRBV6-3 and TRBJ2-7, with 10 nucleotides matching TRBD2. The junction had 5 bases not matched to a gene; V was cut back by 2 bases and J by 1 base. CDR3 length: 16 residues. In germline, CDR1 is MNHEY, CDR2 SVGEGT. CDR3 coding DNA: TGTGCCAGCAGTTACGCTAGCGGGGGCTCATCCTACGAGCAGTACTCC. Encoded protein: CASSYASGGSSYEQYS.

The chain couples TRBV6-6 to TRBJ1-4; the match to TRBD1 covers 9 bases. Germline V lookup: CDR1 MNHNY, CDR2 SVGAGI (reference sequence). This CDR3 region has 17 residues. The junction had 17 bases not matched to a gene; V was cut back by 8 bases and J by 7 bases. The CDR3 sequence is CASGPPTTGGLGEKLFF. The DNA of the CDR3 is TGTGCCAGCGGCCCTCCGACCACAGGGGGCCTAGGTGAAAAACTGTTTTTT.

The sample holds many counts of this clonotype. This CDR3 is CASSPGHSLVIEQYF. In DNA, the CDR3 is TGTGCCAGCAGCCCGGGACACTCACTCGTTATCGAGCAGTACTTC. The rearrangement uses TRBV3-1 and TRBJ2-7; possible D gene TRBD1, 6 bases. Germline V lookup: CDR1 LGHDT, CDR2 YNNKEL (reference sequence). The CDR3 has 15 residues. The V end was cut by 4 bases, the J end by 6 bases, with 19 bases between.

The gene calls are TRBV4-1 and TRBJ1-2; TRBD1 might be the D (5 bases). The CDR3 extends over 15 amino acids. Trimming took off 3 bases at V and 3 bases at J, with 14 bases between the two ends. From germline, CDR1 is MGHRA and CDR2 YSYEKL. CDR3 loop: CASSHAGRGDYGYTF. Here the CDR3 DNA reads TGCGCCAGCAGCCATGCTGGTCGGGGCGACTATGGCTACACCTTC.

The V gene is TRBV7-9, the J gene TRBJ1-1, with TRBD1 matching over 8 bases. The J segment lost 2 bases and the V segment lost 3 bases, leaving 5 bases of the junction unmatched. Germline V gene data show CDR1 as SEHNR and CDR2 as FQNEAQ (reference sequence). The CDR3 is 15 residues long. In DNA, the CDR3 is TGTGCCAGCAGCTTCGGGACAGGCCAAAACACTGAAGCTTTCTTT. Amino acid sequence: CASSFGTGQNTEAFF.